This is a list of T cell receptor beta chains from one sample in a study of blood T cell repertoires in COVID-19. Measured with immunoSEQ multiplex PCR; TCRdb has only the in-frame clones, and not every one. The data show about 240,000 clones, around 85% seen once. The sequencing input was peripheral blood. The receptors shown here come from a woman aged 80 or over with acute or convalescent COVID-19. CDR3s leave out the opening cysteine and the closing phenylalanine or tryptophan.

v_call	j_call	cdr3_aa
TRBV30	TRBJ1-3	AWSEGQKGNTIY
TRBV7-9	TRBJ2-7	ASSLVVAGGLYEQY
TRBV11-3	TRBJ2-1	ASSPSPQRGVYNEQF
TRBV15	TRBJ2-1	ATSLGGGNEQF
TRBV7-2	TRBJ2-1	ASSLDVGASAYEQF
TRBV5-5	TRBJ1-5	ASSLVGDLGNQPQH
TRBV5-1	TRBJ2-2	ASSRTSGGAAGELF
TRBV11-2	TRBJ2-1	ASSLGRGAFNEQF
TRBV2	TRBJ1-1	ASSPGTGGITEAF
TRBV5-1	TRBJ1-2	ASSGAQTQYGYT
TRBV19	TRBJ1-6	ASSDTGGNSPLH
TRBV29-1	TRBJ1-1	SVLPVGTEAF
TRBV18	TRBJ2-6	ASSPPSLAGGPFNVLT
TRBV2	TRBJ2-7	ASRGLAPYEQY
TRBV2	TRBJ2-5	ASSPTGGETQY
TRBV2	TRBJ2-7	ASSDERGGEQY
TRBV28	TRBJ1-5	ASSPGQGSQPQH
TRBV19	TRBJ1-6	ASSPAYRGVLGSSSYNSPLH
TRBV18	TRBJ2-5	ASSNNRGETQY
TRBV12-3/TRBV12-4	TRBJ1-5	ASSFGNNQPQH
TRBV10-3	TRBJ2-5	ATATSGGLGETQY
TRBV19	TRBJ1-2	ASSFGGQQANYGYT
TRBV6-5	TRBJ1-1	ASSYSPTVGAEAF
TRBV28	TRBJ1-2	ASSFGQSDYGYT
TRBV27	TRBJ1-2	ASSSHQLKRKDYGYT
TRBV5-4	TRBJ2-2	ASSLAYVGELF
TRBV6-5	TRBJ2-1	ASTRGGDGEQF
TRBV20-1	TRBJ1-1	SASLSNTEAF
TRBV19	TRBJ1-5	ASSIATRDQPQH
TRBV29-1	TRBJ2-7	SAVPRQGPYEQY
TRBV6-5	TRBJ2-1	ASSYGWGGPNEQF
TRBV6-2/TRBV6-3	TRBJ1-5	ASSSIEWTGNQPQH
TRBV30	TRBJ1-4	ASRQGSLEKLF
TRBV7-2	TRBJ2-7	ASSLVGRGAYEQY
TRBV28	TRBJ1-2	ASRDRANYGYT
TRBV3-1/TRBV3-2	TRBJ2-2	ASSSAGIQTGELF
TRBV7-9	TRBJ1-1	ASSFQGSKTEAF
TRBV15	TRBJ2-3	ATSRGGTGTSTDTQY
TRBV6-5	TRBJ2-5	ASRRGGQETQY